Below are 10 T cell receptor beta chains sequenced from a single sample in a study of early T cells in non-severe SARS-CoV-2 infection. TCRdb independently ran MiXCR on the 5' RACE reads; one entry per CDR3 protein. The data show tens of thousands of distinct CDR3 sequences, more than 5% seen once. The specimen sequenced was whole blood. All receptors derive from an adult who was a healthcare worker with PCR-confirmed SARS-CoV-2 infection or an uninfected control (not recorded which).

This clonotype was observed many times. The V and J genes are TRBV29-1 and TRBJ1-4; no firm D call. V was shortened by 5 bases and J by 7 bases, with 11 bases between the two germline ends. There are 12 residues in the CDR3. The germline V gene encodes CDR1 SQVTM and CDR2 ANQGSEA. The CDR3 here is CSVRVSGEKLFF. DNA of the CDR3: TGCAGCGTTCGGGTGTCGGGTGAAAAACTGTTTTTT.

Ten or more counts support this clonotype. CDR3 in amino acids: CASSLSGRLPTGYNEQFF. In DNA, the CDR3 is TGTGCCAGCAGCTTATCCGGGAGGTTACCAACCGGCTACAATGAGCAGTTCTTC. The gene calls are TRBV7-2 and TRBJ2-1, with 7 bases matching TRBD2. The length of the CDR3 is 18 residues. The V gene end was trimmed by 2 bases and the J gene end by 3 bases; junction bases not matched to a gene: 13. Germline V gene sequence: CDR1 SGHTA, CDR2 FQGNSA. Variable domain in full (rest from reference TRBV7-2 and TRBJ2-1): GAGVSQSPSNKVTEKGKDVELRCDPISGHTALYWYRQSLGQGLEFLIYFQGNSAPDKSGLPSDRFSAERTGGSVSTLTIQRTQQEDSAVYLCASSLSGRLPTGYNEQFFGPGTRLTVL.

This clonotype was seen a few times. The chain joins TRBV4-3 to TRBJ1-4, with D maybe TRBD1 (6 bases). The CDR3 sequence is 15 residues long. CDR1 is LGHNA and CDR2 is YSLEER in the germline V gene. Trimming pared 0 bases from V and 8 bases from J, leaving 13 bases between. CDR3 protein: CASSQDSAGEEKLFF. The DNA of the CDR3 is TGCGCCAGCAGCCAAGATTCTGCAGGGGAAGAAAAACTGTTTTTT.

The chain carries TRBV18 and TRBJ2-1; 7 bases map to TRBD2. The V gene end was trimmed by 3 bases and the J gene end by 3 bases; junction bases not matched to a gene: 8. Germline V lookup: CDR1 KGHSH, CDR2 LQKENI. There are 16 residues in the CDR3. The CDR3 loop reads CASSPSIRGDYNEQFF. Here the CDR3 DNA reads TGTGCCAGCTCACCCTCGATCCGGGGGGACTACAATGAGCAGTTCTTC.

This clonotype was counted many times. This chain's CDR3 is CASTEPGQGLTDTQYF. CDR3 nucleotide sequence: TGTGCCAGCACCGAACCGGGACAGGGACTCACAGATACGCAGTATTTT. The chain is built from TRBV12-3 or TRBV12-4 and TRBJ2-3; 9 bases align to TRBD1. CDR3 length equals 16 residues. Trimming at V came to 7 bases and at J to 2 bases, leaving 10 bases not matched to a gene.

This clonotype turned up a few times. The rearrangement joins TRBV9 to TRBJ2-3, with 9 nucleotides matching TRBD2. There are 17 residues in the CDR3. Germline lookup yields CDR1 SGDLS and CDR2 YYNGEE. V shed 0 bases, J shed 2 bases, and the junction held 7 bases outside the gene matches. The CDR3 spells CASSVAIAGATTDTQYF. In nucleotides, the CDR3 is TGTGCCAGCAGCGTAGCTATAGCGGGGGCCACCACAGATACGCAGTATTTT.

Many counts were recorded for this clonotype. The chain links TRBV29-1 to TRBJ1-1; TRBD1 agrees at 9 bases. Looked up from germline, CDR1 is SQVTM and CDR2 is ANQGSEA. V shed 6 bases, J shed 1 base, and the junction held 6 bases outside the gene matches. This CDR3 region has 14 residues. The CDR3 protein is CSVADRGRNTEAFF. The CDR3 DNA reads as TGCAGCGTGGCGGACAGGGGACGGAACACTGAAGCTTTCTTT. Using reference TRBV29-1 and TRBJ1-1 for the parts outside the CDR3, the full variable domain is SAVISQKPSRDICQRGTSLTIQCQVDSQVTMMFWYRQQPGQSLTLIATANQGSEATYESGFVIDKFPISRPNLTFSTLTVSNMSPEDSSIYLCSVADRGRNTEAFFGQGTRLTVV.

This clonotype was seen repeatedly, ten times or more. The rearrangement joins TRBV4-2 to TRBJ2-7, with D possibly TRBD1 on 6 matching bases. This CDR3 is built from 15 residues. V dropped 0 bases and J dropped 4 bases, with 13 bases sitting between them. CDR1 LGHNA and CDR2 YNFKEQ come from the germline V gene. CDR3 sequence (DNA): TGTGCCAGCAGCCAAGAATACAGGGAACGGTACGAGCAGTACTTC. This codes for CASSQEYRERYEQYF.

This clonotype was counted a few times. The chain employs TRBV24-1 and TRBJ1-2; 7 nucleotides match TRBD1. With V trimmed by 3 bases and J by 2 bases, 5 bases remained unmatched. This CDR3 has 15 amino acids. Germline CDR1 KGHDR, CDR2 SFDVKD. As DNA, the CDR3 is TGTGCCACCAGTGATGGCTCGACAGGGAACTATGGCTACACCTTC. Translated: CATSDGSTGNYGYTF.

J is TRBJ1-4 and V is TRBV25-1; no clear D. CDR3 size: 16 residues. Germline V gives CDR1 MGHDK, CDR2 SYGVNS. Trimming left V 1 base short and J 8 bases short, with 17 bases between. The CDR3 region is CASSESTTGRREKLFF. CDR3 DNA sequence: TGTGCCAGCAGTGAATCGACTACGGGCCGGAGAGAAAAACTGTTTTTT.